The following is a T cell receptor beta chain sequence with its context. The target of this receptor is not known. The sample holds no much larger clone one base away, and base qualities are not on file. This sample is part of a study of post-analysis software for immune sequencing data (dated by TCRdb to the mid-2010s). Background on the whole study: Relapsing-remitting, secondary progressive and progressive-relapsing multiple sclerosis were recorded as disease courses, and subtype annotation was lacking for some patients. The patient repertoires were set against around ten previously published healthy control repertoires from donors whose ages ranged from 6 to 25 years. A subset of samples was prepared in parallel using single-end sample barcoding, then pooled and co-amplified after Illumina adapter ligation.

The CDR3, from cysteine to phenylalanine, totals 14 residues. The sequence is cut down to CDR3 DNA, 42 bases in frame from base 1. The germline V gene (reference sequence) gives CDR1 as SEHNR and CDR2 as FQNEAQ. V is clipped by 6 bases and J by 9 bases, and the sequence between their germline boundaries is 21 bases long. Libraries were constructed by PCR. Sequencing took place on an Illumina HiSeq 2500. To reduce PCR and sequencing biases, unique molecular identifiers were built into the TCR beta cDNA libraries. Per 1 to 10 million input T cells, approximately 500,000 cDNA molecules were obtained, such that each molecule approximated one T cell. The patient libraries were prepared and sequenced with the same protocol used for the earlier healthy control dataset. Samples belonging to the same batch were prepared together, multiplexed and sequenced on a shared HiSeq lane. Per the authors' processing: MIGEC handled the raw barcoded reads, throwing out single-read molecular identifier groups before consensus assembly and CDR3 extraction. Clonotype tables were post-analysed with VDJtools, and diversity was normalized by down-sampling all datasets to the smallest sample size. To correct batch-related cross-sample contamination, repertoire overlap clustering matched CDR3 amino acid sequences but not nucleotide sequences. Using fastp trimming at Q25 and MiXCR clonotype assembly, TCRdb reanalyzed the public sequencing data and kept in-frame beta chains. Rows merge per CDR3 protein into single entries with the most common DNA and genes. For this entry, the V and J calls and clone size follow TCRdb and not the study's own pipeline. Here the sample has roughly 160,000 distinct CDR3 sequences; 35% to 40% occur a single time. The ten largest account for 25% to 30% of the sample.

Broad study findings and their caveats: Direct clustering with F measure revealed strong co-clustering of samples prepared in the same batch, which led to a batch-effect correction. Significantly lower normalized Chao1 diversity was found in multiple sclerosis patients than in controls, suggesting substantial peripheral T-cell clonal expansion. Significantly higher frequencies in patients than in controls were found for five TRBV segments, including TRBV5-6, TRBV5-1 and TRBV20-1. The multiple sclerosis patient group was slightly younger than the control group.

What the time point label conveys for this sample: second blood draw from one MS patient after hematopoietic stem cell transplantation. To demonstrate the VDJtools post-analysis software, the study profiled TCR beta repertoires from the peripheral blood of some 13 young patients with multiple sclerosis. Multiple sclerosis patients were children and adolescents aged roughly 6 to 17 years. The clonotype was recovered from a girl between 5 and 17 years old with multiple sclerosis. Donor details come from another sample of the same person, matched by shared clones. The sequencing used blood, collected after autologous hematopoietic stem cell transplantation. This receptor chain uses TRBV7-9 and TRBJ2-7; TRBD1 is possibly the D segment (5 matching bases). The base sequence is TGTGCCAGCAGTGACTTGACAGAACCTACGACGCAGTACTTC. It specifies CASSDLTEPTTQYF.